This T cell receptor beta chain is drawn from a study of shared clonotypes between healthy human individuals. On this clone itself: Its target is not known.

The germline gives CDR1 SNHLY, CDR2 FYNNEI. The CDR3 covers 14 residues. The V gene end was trimmed by 4 bases and the J gene end by 2 bases; junction bases not matched to a gene: 2. Sequenced by immunoSEQ multiplex PCR; TCRdb stores in-frame clones only, minus some. The top ten hold roughly 1.2% of the sample, which has over a million clones, 95% to 97% seen once. General study results and limits: Estimated richness values were generally larger in naive subsets than in memory subsets. Sequencing depth was expected to influence donor clonotype sharing.

Donors had no recently reported acute infections or vaccinations and were HIV-negative. Negatively enriched CD4+ T cells were divided by CD45RA into naive and memory. Material for sequencing was naive CD4+ T cells sorted from blood. Subset here: CD45RA+ positively selected. The chain joins TRBV2 to TRBJ2-7; TRBD1 matches 10 bases. This TCR was sampled from a man aged 30 to 39 in good health. The CDR3 coding sequence is TGTGCCAGCAGTGGGGACAGGGGAACCTACGAGCAGTACTTC. Its protein product is CASSGDRGTYEQYF.